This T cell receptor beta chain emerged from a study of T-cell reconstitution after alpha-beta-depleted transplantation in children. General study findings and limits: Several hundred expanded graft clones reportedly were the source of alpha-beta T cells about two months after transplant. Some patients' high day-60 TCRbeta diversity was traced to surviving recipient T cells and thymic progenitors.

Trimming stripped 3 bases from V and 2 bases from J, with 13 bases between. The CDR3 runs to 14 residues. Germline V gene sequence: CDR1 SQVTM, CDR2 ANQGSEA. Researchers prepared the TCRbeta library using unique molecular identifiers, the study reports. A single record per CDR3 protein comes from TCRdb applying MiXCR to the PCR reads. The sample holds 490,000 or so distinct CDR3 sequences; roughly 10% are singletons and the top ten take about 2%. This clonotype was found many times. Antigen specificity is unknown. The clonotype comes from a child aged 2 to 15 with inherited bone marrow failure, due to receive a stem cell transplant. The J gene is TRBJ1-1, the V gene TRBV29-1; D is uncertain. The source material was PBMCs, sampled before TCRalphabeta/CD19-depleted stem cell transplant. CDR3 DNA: TGCAGCGTTGATTTGGGTGCCCTTAACACTGAAGCTTTCTTT. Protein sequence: CSVDLGALNTEAFF.